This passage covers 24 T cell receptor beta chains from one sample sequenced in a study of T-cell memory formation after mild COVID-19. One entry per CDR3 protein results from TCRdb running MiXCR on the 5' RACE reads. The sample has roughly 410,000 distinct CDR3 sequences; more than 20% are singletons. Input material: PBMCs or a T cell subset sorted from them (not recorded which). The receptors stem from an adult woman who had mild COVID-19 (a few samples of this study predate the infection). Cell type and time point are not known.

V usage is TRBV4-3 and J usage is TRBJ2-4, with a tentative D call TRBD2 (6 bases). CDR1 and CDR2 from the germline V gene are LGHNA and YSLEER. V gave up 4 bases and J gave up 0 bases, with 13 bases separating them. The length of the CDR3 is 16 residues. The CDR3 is CASSLGGISAKNIQYF. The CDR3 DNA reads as TGCGCCAGCAGCCTCGGGGGTATATCAGCCAAAAACATTCAGTACTTC.

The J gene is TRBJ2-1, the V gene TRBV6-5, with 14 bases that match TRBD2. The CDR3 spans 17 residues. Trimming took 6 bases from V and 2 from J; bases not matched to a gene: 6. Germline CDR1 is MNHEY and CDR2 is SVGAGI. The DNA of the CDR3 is TGTGCCAGCAGCATCGGACTAGCGGGAGGTACCTACAATGAGCAGTTCTTC. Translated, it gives CASSIGLAGGTYNEQFF.

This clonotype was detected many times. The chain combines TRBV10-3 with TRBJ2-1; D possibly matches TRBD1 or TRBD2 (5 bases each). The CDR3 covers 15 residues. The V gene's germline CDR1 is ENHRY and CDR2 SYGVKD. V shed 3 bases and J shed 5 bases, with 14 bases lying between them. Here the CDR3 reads CAISDGTRSHNEQFF. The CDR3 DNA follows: TGTGCCATCAGTGATGGGACCCGAAGCCACAATGAGCAGTTCTTC.

The CDR3 is CASSLTPTVRQETQYF. Here the CDR3 DNA reads TGCGCCAGCAGCTTGACACCGACGGTACGCCAAGAGACCCAGTACTTC. The chain carries TRBV5-1 and TRBJ2-5; no reliable D call. The CDR3 is 16 residues long. CDR1 and CDR2 from the germline V gene are SGHRS and YFSETQ. Deletions cut 1 base from V and 1 base from J, with 14 bases between. The variable domain in full, completed from reference TRBV5-1 and TRBJ2-5, reads KAGVTQTPRYLIKTRGQQVTLSCSPISGHRSVSWYQQTPGQGLQFLFEYFSETQRNKGNFPGRFSGRQFSNSRSEMNVSTLELGDSALYLCASSLTPTVRQETQYFGPGTRLLVL.

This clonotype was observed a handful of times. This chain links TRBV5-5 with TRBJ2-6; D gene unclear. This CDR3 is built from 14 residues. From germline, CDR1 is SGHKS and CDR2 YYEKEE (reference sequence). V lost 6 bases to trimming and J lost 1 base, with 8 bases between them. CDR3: CASIRDSGANVLTF. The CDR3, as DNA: TGTGCCAGCATAAGGGATTCTGGGGCCAACGTCCTGACTTTC.

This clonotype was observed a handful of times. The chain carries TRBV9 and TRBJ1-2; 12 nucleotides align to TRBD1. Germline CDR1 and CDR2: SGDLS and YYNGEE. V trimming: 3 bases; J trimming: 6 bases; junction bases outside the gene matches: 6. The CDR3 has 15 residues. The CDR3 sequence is CASSAGGTGGDGYTF. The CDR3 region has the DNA TGTGCCAGCAGCGCCGGGGGGACAGGGGGCGATGGCTACACCTTC.

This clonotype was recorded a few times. The CDR3 protein is CASSAGTAANGYTF. Written as DNA, the CDR3 is TGTGCCAGCAGTGCCGGGACTGCGGCTAATGGCTACACCTTC. The rearrangement links TRBV12-3 or TRBV12-4 to TRBJ1-2, with D perhaps TRBD1 (5 bases). Trimming took off 5 bases at V and 6 bases at J, with 16 bases between the two ends. The CDR3 loop spans 14 amino acids.

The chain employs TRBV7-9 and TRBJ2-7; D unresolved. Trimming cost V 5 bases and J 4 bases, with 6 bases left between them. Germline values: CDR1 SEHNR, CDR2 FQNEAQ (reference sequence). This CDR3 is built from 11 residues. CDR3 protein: CASSVRYEQYF. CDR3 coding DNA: TGTGCCAGCAGCGTGAGGTACGAGCAGTACTTC.

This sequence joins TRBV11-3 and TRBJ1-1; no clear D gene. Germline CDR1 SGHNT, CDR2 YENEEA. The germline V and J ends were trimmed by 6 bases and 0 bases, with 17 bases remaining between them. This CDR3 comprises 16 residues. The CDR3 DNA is TGTGCCAGCAGTCGAGGCGGCGCTCGTATGAACACTGAAGCTTTCTTT. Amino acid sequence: CASSRGGARMNTEAFF.

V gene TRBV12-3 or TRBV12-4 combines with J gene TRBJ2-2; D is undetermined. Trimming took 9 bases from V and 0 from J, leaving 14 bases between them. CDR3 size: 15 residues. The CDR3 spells CASLFEWTNTGELFF. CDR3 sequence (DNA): TGTGCCAGTCTTTTTGAGTGGACGAACACCGGGGAGCTGTTTTTT.

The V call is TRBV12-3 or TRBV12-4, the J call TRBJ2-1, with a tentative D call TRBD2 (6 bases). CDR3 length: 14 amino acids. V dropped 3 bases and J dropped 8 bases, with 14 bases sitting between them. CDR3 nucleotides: TGTGCCAGCAGTTTGCCGGAAGGAGGGGATGAGCAGTTCTTC. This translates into CASSLPEGGDEQFF.

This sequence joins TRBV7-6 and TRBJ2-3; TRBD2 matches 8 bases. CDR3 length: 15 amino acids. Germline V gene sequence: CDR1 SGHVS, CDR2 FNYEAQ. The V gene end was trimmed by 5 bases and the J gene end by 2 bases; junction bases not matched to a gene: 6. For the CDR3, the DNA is TGTGCCAGCAGCCTCCGAGCGGGGGTCACAGATACGCAGTATTTT. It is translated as CASSLRAGVTDTQYF.

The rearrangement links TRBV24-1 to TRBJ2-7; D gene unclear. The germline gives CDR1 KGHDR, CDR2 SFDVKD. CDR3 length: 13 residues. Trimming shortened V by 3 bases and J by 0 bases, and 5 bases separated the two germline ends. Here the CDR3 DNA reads TGTGCCACCAGTGATCCCGTCTCCTACGAGCAGTACTTC. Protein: CATSDPVSYEQYF.

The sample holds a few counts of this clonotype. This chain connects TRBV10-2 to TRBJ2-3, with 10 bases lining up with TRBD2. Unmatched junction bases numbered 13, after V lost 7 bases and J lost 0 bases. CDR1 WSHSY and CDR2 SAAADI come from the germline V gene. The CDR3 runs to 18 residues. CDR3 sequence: CASNGLSGGPTSTDTQYF. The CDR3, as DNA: TGCGCCAGCAACGGCCTTAGCGGGGGGCCAACTAGCACAGATACGCAGTATTTT.

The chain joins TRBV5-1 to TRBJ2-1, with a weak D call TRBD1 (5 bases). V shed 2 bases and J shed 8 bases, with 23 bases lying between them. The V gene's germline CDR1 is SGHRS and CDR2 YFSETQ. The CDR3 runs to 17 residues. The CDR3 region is CASSFSEKRGVWYEQFF. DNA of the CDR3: TGCGCCAGCAGCTTTTCCGAAAAAAGGGGTGTATGGTATGAGCAGTTCTTC.

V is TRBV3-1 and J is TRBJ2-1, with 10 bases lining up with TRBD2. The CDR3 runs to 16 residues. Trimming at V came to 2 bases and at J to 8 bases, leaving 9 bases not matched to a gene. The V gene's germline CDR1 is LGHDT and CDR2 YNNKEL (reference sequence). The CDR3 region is CASSQPERGGRDEQFF. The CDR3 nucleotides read TGTGCCAGCAGCCAACCAGAGCGGGGGGGCAGGGATGAGCAGTTCTTC.

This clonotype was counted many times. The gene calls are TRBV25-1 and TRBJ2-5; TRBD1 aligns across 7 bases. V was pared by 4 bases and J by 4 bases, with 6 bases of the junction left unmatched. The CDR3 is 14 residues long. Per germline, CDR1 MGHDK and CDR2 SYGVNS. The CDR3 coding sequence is TGTGCCAGCAGTGGACAGACAGGGTCAGAGACCCAGTACTTC. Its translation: CASSGQTGSETQYF.

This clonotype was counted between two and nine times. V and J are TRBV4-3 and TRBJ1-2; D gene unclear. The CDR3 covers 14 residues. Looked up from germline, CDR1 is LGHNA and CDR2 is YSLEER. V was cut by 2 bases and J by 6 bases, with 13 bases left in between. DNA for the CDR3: TGCGCCAGCAGCCAATTTCCGATGTGGGATGGCTACACCTTC. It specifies CASSQFPMWDGYTF.

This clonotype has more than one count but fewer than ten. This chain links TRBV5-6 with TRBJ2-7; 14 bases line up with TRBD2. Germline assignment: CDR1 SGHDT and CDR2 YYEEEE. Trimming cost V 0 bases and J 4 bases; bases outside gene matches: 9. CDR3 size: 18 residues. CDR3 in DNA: TGTGCCAGCAGCTTGGCCCTGACTAGCGGGAGGGCTCTGTACGAGCAGTACTTC. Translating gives CASSLALTSGRALYEQYF.

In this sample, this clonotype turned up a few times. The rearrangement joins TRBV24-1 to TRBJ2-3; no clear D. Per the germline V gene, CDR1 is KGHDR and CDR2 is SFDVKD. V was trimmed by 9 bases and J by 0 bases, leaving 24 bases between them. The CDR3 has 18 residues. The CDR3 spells CATWFGCFGGPSTDTQYF. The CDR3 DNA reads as TGTGCCACCTGGTTCGGGTGCTTTGGTGGACCTAGCACAGATACGCAGTATTTT.

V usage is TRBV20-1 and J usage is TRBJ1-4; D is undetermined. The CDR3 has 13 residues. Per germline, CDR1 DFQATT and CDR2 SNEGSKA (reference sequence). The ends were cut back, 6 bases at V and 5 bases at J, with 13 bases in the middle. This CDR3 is CSALGNSNEKLFF. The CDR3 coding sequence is TGCAGTGCCCTTGGAAATTCGAATGAAAAACTGTTTTTT.

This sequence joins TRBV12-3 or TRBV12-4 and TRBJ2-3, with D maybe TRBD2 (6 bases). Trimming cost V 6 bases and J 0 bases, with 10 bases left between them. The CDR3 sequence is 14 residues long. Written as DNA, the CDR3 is TGTGCCAGCAGGGGCGGGGCAAGCACAGATACGCAGTATTTT. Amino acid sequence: CASRGGASTDTQYF.

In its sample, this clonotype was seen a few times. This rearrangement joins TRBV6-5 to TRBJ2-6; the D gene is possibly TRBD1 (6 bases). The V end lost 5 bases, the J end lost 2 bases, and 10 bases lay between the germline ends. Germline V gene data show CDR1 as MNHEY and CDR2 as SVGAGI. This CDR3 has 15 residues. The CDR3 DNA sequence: TGTGCCAGCAGTGCCCAGGGGACTGGGGCCAACGTCCTGACTTTC. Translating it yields CASSAQGTGANVLTF.

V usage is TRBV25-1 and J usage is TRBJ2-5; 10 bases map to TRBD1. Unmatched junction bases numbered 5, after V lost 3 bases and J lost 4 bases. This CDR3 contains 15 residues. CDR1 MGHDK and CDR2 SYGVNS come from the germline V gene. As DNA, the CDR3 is TGTGCCAGCAGTGAGGGGACAGGGGTTGGAGAGACCCAGTACTTC. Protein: CASSEGTGVGETQYF.